This T cell receptor beta chain appears in the sequencing data of a study of PD-1 blockade in classical Hodgkin lymphoma. Described time point: cycle 4 day 1 (C4D1), after 6 weeks of nivolumab. Relapse was seen in all patients after autologous stem cell transplantation, and brentuximab vedotin exposure was variable. Reported best responses ranged across complete response, partial response or progressive disease. CDR1 is LNHDA, CDR2 SQIVND, per germline (reference sequence). The CDR3 contains 14 residues. V lost 1 base, J lost 10 bases, and 14 bases lay in between. Study conclusions and caveats: The authors have not defined what causes the repertoire differences, possibly disease activity or prior therapy. Complete responders possessed baseline diversity comparable to newly diagnosed patients. Newly diagnosed patients had baseline TCR diversity that was reportedly lower than that of healthy donors.

The protocol was immunoSEQ multiplex PCR, while the TCRdb copy is restricted to in-frame clones and leaves out a portion. The sample shows 64,000 or so clones, approximately 90% of them seen only once. Points on this clone: What it binds is unknown.

Source: peripheral blood mononuclear cells (PBMCs), taken before the fourth cycle of nivolumab. The source of this sequence is a human donor with classical Hodgkin lymphoma. The genes are TRBV19 and TRBJ1-5; D is perhaps TRBD1 (5 bases). The chain's CDR3 is CASSIGGRVYPQHF. CDR3 bases: TGTGCCAGTAGTATAGGTGGCAGGGTATACCCCCAGCATTTT.